A selection of T cell receptor beta chains follows, all from one sample in a study of Graves' ophthalmopathy and Graves' hyperthyroidism. TCRdb re-analysed the multiplex PCR reads in MiXCR, keeping a single row per CDR3 protein. The sample shows more than 300,000 distinct CDR3 sequences, 17% of them seen only once. The specimen sequenced was peripheral blood. Receptors originate from an adult woman with stable Graves' hyperthyroidism. CDR3s include the opening cysteine and the closing phenylalanine or tryptophan. D genes are given only for firm matches. Clone size is stated in some rows and not others, as once, few, many or a class when expanded.

TRBJ2-1	TRBV6-1	few	-	15	TGTGCCAGCAGTGAAGTCACAGGCTCCTACAATGAGCAGTTCTTC	CASSEVTGSYNEQFF
TRBJ2-4	TRBV5-1	-	-	12	TGCGCCAGCAGCTTGGCCGGCGAGGTTAAGTACTTC	CASSLAGEVKYF
TRBJ2-3	TRBV5-1	-	-	14	TGCGCCAGCACTCTACAAACTAGCACAGATACGCAGTATTTT	CASTLQTSTDTQYF
TRBJ1-1	TRBV12-3/TRBV12-4	many	-	17	TGTGCCAGCAGTTTTGGGACAAGGGGTCTACTGAACACTGAAGCTTTCTTT	CASSFGTRGLLNTEAFF
TRBJ2-7	TRBV11-1	many	-	15	TGTGCCAGCAGCTCGAACGCCCAGGGACCCTACGAGCAGTACTTC	CASSSNAQGPYEQYF
TRBJ1-2	TRBV28	many	-	15	TGTGCCAGCAGTGAGGCTGACAGGCCTGTTCGTGGCTACACCTTC	CASSEADRPVRGYTF
TRBJ2-7	TRBV11-2	-	-	11	TGTGCCAGCAGCTTGAGACGAGAGCAGTACTTC	CASSLRREQYF
TRBJ2-4	TRBV2	-	-	16	TGTGCCAGCAGTGAAGCGCTTCGGATTAGGGGAAACATTCAGTACTTC	CASSEALRIRGNIQYF
TRBJ2-7	TRBV10-1	-	TRBD2	14	TGCGCCAGCCCCCCCCCCCGCGGGAGAATCCAGCAGTACTTC	CASPPPRGRIQQYF
TRBJ2-7	TRBV2	many	-	13	TGTGCCAACCGACAGGCCAGCTCCTACGAGCAGTACTTC	CANRQASSYEQYF
TRBJ2-2	TRBV30	-	-	13	TGTGCCTGGACTCCGGAATGGAGCGGGGAGCTGTTTTTT	CAWTPEWSGELFF
TRBJ2-7	TRBV27	few	-	16	TGTGCCAGCAGTCCTACCCCGGCCAGCTTCTCCTACGAGCAGTACTTC	CASSPTPASFSYEQYF
TRBJ2-7	TRBV30	-	TRBD1	13	TGTGCCTGGAGTGTTGGAGGGACAGGCGAGCAGTACTTC	CAWSVGGTGEQYF
TRBJ2-5	TRBV10-3	-	-	13	TGTGCCATCAGTGACAGGATCCAAGAGACCCAGTACTTC	CAISDRIQETQYF
TRBJ1-5	TRBV28	-	-	15	TGTGCCAGCAGTGCCGGAGGGGTCGGCAATCAGCCCCAGCATTTT	CASSAGGVGNQPQHF
TRBJ1-5	TRBV6-2/TRBV6-3	once	-	13	TGTGCCAGCAGGGAGTCGGGTTTTCAGCCCCAGCATTTT	CASRESGFQPQHF
TRBJ1-2	TRBV7-9	-	-	13	TGTGCCAGCAGCTTAGACTCCCTAGAAGGCTACACCTTC	CASSLDSLEGYTF
TRBJ1-1	TRBV13	many	-	13	TGTGCCAGCAGCTTATGGGTCGACACTGAAGCTTTCTTT	CASSLWVDTEAFF
TRBJ1-2	TRBV9	many	-	16	TGTGCCAGCAGCGACACACCAGTCTTAGCGAACTATGGCTACACCTTC	CASSDTPVLANYGYTF